This TCR beta chain emerged from a study of T cells after yellow fever vaccination. Broader study findings: Weaker overall was a secondary response that nonetheless peaked faster, on day 5 versus 15. Subsequent booster samples again held most clones from primary vaccination (nearly 98% CD4, about 90% CD8).

Production of TCR cDNA was by 5'RACE template switching, which also added a universal primer site and UMIs. A single record per CDR3 protein comes from TCRdb applying MiXCR to the 5' RACE reads. Altogether some 390,000 distinct CDR3 sequences are present, about 6% being singletons, with the ten largest covering about 15%. CDR1 is DFQATT, CDR2 SNEGSKA, per germline (reference sequence). V lost 6 bases, J lost 2 bases, and 10 bases lay in between. The CDR3 is 12 amino acids. This clonotype was picked up many times. Its antigen is undetermined. The sample consisted of PBMCs, taken 5 days after the yellow fever booster vaccination. The chain is built from TRBV20-1 and TRBJ2-5; D not certain. The clonotype comes from a man younger than 45 who received the YFV17D yellow fever vaccine. Here the CDR3 DNA reads TGCAGTGCGCCGCAGGATCAAGAGACCCAGTACTTC. Its protein is CSAPQDQETQYF.